This TCR beta chain was found in a study of cytomegalovirus exposure and HLA in healthy donors. Separation from the roughly 680-subject first cohort characterized the roughly 130-subject validation cohort, to which the donors belonged. With respect to this clone: The antigen is not known.

V lost 4 bases and J lost 9, with 11 bases in between. CDR3 size: 11 residues. Per the germline V gene, CDR1 is SGHDT and CDR2 is YYEEEE. General observations from the study: The tendency of first-cohort TCR clusters to co-occur in the 120 or so validation repertoires emerged from a later analysis. In vitro testing confirmed a few CMV-associated chains as specific for CMV antigens.

Sequencing was performed with immunoSEQ multiplex PCR; in TCRdb, only in-frame clones are kept and a portion is missing. The sample shows more than 85,000 clones, 85% to 90% of them seen only once. The V and J genes are TRBV5-6 and TRBJ2-7; D perhaps matches TRBD2 (5 bases). The sequenced material came from PBMCs. This TCR was recovered from a young woman in good health and CMV-seronegative. The CDR3 is CASSAGLGQYF. The CDR3 DNA is TGTGCCAGCAGCGCCGGACTTGGGCAGTACTTC.